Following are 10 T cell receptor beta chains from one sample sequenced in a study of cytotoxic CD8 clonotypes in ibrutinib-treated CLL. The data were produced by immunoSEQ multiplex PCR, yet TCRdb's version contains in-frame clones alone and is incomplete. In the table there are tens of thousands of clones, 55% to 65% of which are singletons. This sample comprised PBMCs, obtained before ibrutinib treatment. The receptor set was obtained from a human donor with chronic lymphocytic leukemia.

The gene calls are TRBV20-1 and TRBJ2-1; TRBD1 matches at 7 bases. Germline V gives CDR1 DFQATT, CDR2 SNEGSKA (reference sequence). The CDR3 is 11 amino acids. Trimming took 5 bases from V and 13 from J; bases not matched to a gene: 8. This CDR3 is CSAGRRDSQFF. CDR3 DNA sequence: TGCAGTGCTGGCCGTCGGGACAGTCAGTTCTTC.

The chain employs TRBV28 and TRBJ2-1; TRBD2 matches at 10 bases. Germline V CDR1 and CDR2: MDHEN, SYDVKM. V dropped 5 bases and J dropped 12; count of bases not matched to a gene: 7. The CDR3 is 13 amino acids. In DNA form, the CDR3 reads TGTGCCAGCAGTCTAGCGGGAGAGGGGAGGCAGTTCTTC. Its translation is CASSLAGEGRQFF. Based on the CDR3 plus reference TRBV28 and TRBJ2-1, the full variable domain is DVKVTQSSRYLVKRTGEKVFLECVQDMDHENMFWYRQDPGLGLRLIYFSYDVKMKEKGDIPEGYSVSREKKERFSLILESASTNQTSMYLCASSLAGEGRQFFGPGTRLTVL.

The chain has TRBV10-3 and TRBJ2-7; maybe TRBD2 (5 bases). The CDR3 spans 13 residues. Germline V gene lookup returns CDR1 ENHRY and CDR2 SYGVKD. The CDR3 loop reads CVTKADPRHEQYF. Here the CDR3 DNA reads TGTGTCACTAAAGCGGACCCCCGGCACGAGCAGTACTTC.

This CDR3 reads CASSSGAAKNIQYF. Written as DNA, the CDR3 is TGTGCCAGCAGTTCAGGGGCGGCCAAAAACATTCAGTACTTC. This chain uses TRBV27 with TRBJ2-4; possibly TRBD1 for D (6 bases). V dropped 4 bases and J dropped 1 base, with 8 bases sitting between them. Germline V lookup: CDR1 MNHEY, CDR2 SMNVEV (reference sequence). The CDR3 contains 14 residues.

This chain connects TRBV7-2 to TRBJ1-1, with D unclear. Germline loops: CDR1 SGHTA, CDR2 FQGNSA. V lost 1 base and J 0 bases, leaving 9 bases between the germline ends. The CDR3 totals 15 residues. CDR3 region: CASSLGVGMNTEAFF. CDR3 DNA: TGTGCCAGCAGCTTAGGGGTGGGGATGAACACTGAAGCTTTCTTT.

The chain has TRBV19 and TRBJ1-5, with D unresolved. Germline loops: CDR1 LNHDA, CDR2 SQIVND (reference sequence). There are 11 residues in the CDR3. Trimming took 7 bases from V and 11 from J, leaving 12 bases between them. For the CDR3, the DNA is TGTGCCAGTAATGCCCTCGGGACCCAGCATTTT. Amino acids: CASNALGTQHF.

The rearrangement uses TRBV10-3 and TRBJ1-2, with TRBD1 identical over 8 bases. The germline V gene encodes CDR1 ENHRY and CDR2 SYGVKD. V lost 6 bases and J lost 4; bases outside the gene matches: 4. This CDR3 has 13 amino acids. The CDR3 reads CAISTDRGYGYTF. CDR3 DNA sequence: TGTGCCATCAGCACCGACAGGGGCTATGGCTACACCTTC.

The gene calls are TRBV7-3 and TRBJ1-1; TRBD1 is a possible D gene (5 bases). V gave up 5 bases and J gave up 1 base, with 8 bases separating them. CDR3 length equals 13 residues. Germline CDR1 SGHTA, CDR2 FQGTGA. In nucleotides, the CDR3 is TGTGCCAGCAGCGTTCAGGGGAACACTGAAGCTTTCTTT. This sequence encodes CASSVQGNTEAFF.

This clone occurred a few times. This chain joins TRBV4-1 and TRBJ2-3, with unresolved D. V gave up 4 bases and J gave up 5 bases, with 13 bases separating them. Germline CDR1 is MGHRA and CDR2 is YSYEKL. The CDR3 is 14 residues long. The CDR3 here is CASSLQTVQDTQYF. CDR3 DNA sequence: TGCGCCAGCAGCCTGCAGACTGTGCAAGATACGCAGTATTTT.

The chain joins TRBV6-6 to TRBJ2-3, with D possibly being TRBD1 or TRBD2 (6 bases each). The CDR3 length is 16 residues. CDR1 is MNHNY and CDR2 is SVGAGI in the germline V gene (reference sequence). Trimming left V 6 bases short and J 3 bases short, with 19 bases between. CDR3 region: CASRRAGIQGTDTQYF. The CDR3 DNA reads TGTGCCAGCAGGAGGGCGGGGATACAGGGTACAGATACGCAGTATTTT.